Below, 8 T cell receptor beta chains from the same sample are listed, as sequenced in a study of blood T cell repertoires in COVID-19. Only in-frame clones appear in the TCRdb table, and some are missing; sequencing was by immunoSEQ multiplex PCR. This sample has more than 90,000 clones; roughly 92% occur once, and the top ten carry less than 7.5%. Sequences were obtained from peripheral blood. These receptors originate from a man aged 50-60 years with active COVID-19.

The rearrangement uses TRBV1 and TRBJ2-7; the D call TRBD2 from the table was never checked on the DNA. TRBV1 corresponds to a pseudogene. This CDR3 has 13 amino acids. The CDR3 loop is CTSRTRKLYEQYF. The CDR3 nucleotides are TGCACCAGCCGGACTAGGAAACTCTACGAGCAGTACTTC.

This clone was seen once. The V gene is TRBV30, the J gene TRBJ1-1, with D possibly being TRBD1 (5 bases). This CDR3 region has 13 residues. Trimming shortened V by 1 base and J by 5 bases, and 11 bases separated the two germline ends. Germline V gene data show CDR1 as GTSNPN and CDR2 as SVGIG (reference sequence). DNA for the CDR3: TGTGCCTGGAGTGGGCGGGACCAAACTGAAGCTTTCTTT. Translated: CAWSGRDQTEAFF.

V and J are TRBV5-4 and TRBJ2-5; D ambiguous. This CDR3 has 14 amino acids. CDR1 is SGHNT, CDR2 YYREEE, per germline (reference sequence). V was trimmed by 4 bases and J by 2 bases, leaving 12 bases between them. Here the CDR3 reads CASSPDGLQETQYF. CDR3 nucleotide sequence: TGTGCCAGCAGCCCCGACGGGTTACAAGAGACCCAGTACTTC.

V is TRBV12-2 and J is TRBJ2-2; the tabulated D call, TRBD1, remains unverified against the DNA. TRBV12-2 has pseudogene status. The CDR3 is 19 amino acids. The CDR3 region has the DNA TGTGCAAGTCGCTTAGAAGGGGGCGCGGGACAGACGAACACCGGGGAGCTGTTTTTT. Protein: CASRLEGGAGQTNTGELFF.

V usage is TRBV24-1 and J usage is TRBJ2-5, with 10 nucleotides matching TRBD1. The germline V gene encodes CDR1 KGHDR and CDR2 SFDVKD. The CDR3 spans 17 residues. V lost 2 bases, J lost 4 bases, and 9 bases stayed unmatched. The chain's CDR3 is CATSDSRQGASTETQYF. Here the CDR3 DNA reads TGTGCCACCAGTGATTCTCGACAGGGGGCCTCTACAGAGACCCAGTACTTC.

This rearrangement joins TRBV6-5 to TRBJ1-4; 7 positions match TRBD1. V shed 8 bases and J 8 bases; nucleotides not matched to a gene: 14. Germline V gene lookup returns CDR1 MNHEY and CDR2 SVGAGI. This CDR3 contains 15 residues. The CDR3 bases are TGTGCCAGCTCCGGGCAGACAGGGCGGCGAGAAAAACTGTTTTTT. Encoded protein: CASSGQTGRREKLFF.

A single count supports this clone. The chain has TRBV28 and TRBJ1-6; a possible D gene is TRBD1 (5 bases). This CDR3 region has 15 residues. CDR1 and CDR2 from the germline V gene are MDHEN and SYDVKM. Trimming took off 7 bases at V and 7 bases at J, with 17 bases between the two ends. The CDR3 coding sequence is TGTGCCAGCAATACAGCGGGACGGCAGAATTCACCCCTCCACTTT. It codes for CASNTAGRQNSPLHF.

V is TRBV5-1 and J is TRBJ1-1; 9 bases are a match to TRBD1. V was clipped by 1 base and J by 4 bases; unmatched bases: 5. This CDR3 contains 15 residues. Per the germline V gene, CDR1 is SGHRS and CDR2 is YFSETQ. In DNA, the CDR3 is TGCGCCAGCAGCTTGTGGACAGGGGTGGCCACTGAAGCTTTCTTT. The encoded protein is CASSLWTGVATEAFF. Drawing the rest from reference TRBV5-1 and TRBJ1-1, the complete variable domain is KAGVTQTPRYLIKTRGQQVTLSCSPISGHRSVSWYQQTPGQGLQFLFEYFSETQRNKGNFPGRFSGRQFSNSRSEMNVSTLELGDSALYLCASSLWTGVATEAFFGQGTRLTVV.